Listed here are 27 T cell receptor beta chains from one sample, sequenced in a study of blood T cell repertoires in COVID-19. TCRdb keeps only in-frame clones here, not all; method: immunoSEQ multiplex PCR. Among about 100,000 clones listed, 91% were seen once. Sequencing used peripheral blood. The receptors here all came from a man aged 50 to 60 with acute or convalescent COVID-19.

The V and J genes are TRBV6-6 and TRBJ1-6; D unresolved. The germline gives CDR1 MNHNY, CDR2 SVGAGI (reference sequence). Trimming took off 6 bases at V and 14 bases at J, with 23 bases between the two ends. The CDR3 extends over 15 amino acids. The CDR3 is CASSPPPPGRTSLHF. CDR3 DNA sequence: TGTGCCAGCAGCCCCCCACCTCCGGGAAGAACATCCCTCCACTTT.

This clone has just one count. The rearrangement joins TRBV4-3 to TRBJ2-2; TRBD1 matches 7 bases. J was trimmed by 0 bases and V by 3 bases; bases with no gene match: 13. The germline V gene has CDR1 LGHNA and CDR2 YSLEER. This CDR3 has 19 residues. The CDR3 nucleotides read TGCGCCAGCAGCCACGAGACAGGGTTCGGTTTCGCGAACACCGGGGAGCTGTTTTTT. This sequence encodes CASSHETGFGFANTGELFF.

This rearrangement joins TRBV2 to TRBJ1-6; perhaps TRBD1 as D (6 bases). The CDR3 length is 18 residues. Trimming removed 6 bases from V and 0 bases from J, with 18 bases in between. Per germline, CDR1 SNHLY and CDR2 FYNNEI. CDR3 loop: CASSTWGGASSYNSPLHF. CDR3 bases: TGTGCCAGCAGCACATGGGGGGGGGCGAGCTCCTATAATTCACCCCTCCACTTT.

The CDR3 nucleotides are TGTGCCAGCTCACTTGGGACAAATAATTCACCCCTCCACTTT. Translating gives CASSLGTNNSPLHF. V is TRBV18 and J is TRBJ1-6, with D possibly matching TRBD1 (6 bases). This CDR3 is 14 amino acids long. Germline loops: CDR1 KGHSH, CDR2 LQKENI. V was clipped by 4 bases and J by 5 bases, with 9 bases between them.

CDR3 nucleotides: TGCAGCGTTGCCCCTAATAGCAATCAGCCCCAGCATTTT. Translated: CSVAPNSNQPQHF. The chain has TRBV29-1 and TRBJ1-5; D not resolved. The CDR3 contains 13 residues. Germline V gene sequence: CDR1 SQVTM, CDR2 ANQGSEA. V was pared by 4 bases and J by 0 bases, with 7 bases between.

This clone appeared once. The chain links TRBV7-8 to TRBJ2-1; D remains ambiguous. Trimming left V 4 bases short and J 1 base short, with 17 bases between. The CDR3 spans 17 residues. The germline V gene has CDR1 SGHVS and CDR2 FQNEAQ. CDR3 region: CASSSNAERLSYNEQFF. As DNA, the CDR3 is TGTGCCAGCAGCTCCAACGCAGAGAGGCTGTCCTACAATGAGCAGTTCTTC.

The chain is built from TRBV7-2 and TRBJ1-1; D not resolved. The V gene's germline CDR1 is SGHTA and CDR2 FQGNSA. This CDR3 is built from 13 residues. With 1 base removed from V and 4 bases from J, the gap between germline ends came to 7 bases. The DNA for the CDR3 is TGTGCCAGCAGCTTAGGAGGGCGCACTGAAGCTTTCTTT. Translating it yields CASSLGGRTEAFF.

The V gene is TRBV13, the J gene TRBJ2-7; D might be TRBD1 (5 bases). The CDR3 runs 13 residues. V lost 5 bases to trimming and J lost 6 bases, with 14 bases between them. CDR1 is PRHDT, CDR2 FYEKMQ, per germline (reference sequence). CDR3 DNA sequence: TGTGCCAGCAGCCTCTCCGGCGACAGCGAGCAGTACTTC. This sequence encodes CASSLSGDSEQYF.

In this sample, this clone turned up once. This chain links TRBV6-1 with TRBJ1-1; D uncertain. The CDR3 is 15 residues long. From germline, CDR1 is MNHNS and CDR2 SASEGT. Trimming cost V 1 base and J 5 bases, with 14 bases left between them. In DNA form, the CDR3 reads TGTGCCAGCAGTGAAGGAGGATCAGAGGCAACTGAAGCTTTCTTT. As protein: CASSEGGSEATEAFF.

The chain uses TRBV12-5 and TRBJ1-2; D is possibly TRBD1 (5 bases). In germline, CDR1 is LGHNT, CDR2 FRNRAP. The CDR3 runs 13 residues. V was clipped by 1 base and J by 8 bases, with 11 bases between them. The CDR3 nucleotides read TGTGCTAGTGGTTTGGCATGGGGGGAGGGCTACACCTTC. Its protein is CASGLAWGEGYTF. Drawing the rest from reference TRBV12-5 and TRBJ1-2, the complete variable domain is DARVTQTPRHKVTEMGQEVTMRCQPILGHNTVFWYRQTMMQGLELLAYFRNRAPLDDSGMPKDRFSAEMPDATLATLKIQPSEPRDSAVYFCASGLAWGEGYTFGSGTRLTVV.

In its sample, this clone was seen once. This sequence joins TRBV11-2 and TRBJ2-2; 12 nucleotides agree with TRBD2. Germline CDR1 SGHAT, CDR2 FQNNGV. V trimming: 8 bases; J trimming: 1 base; junction bases outside the gene matches: 5. This CDR3 has 16 residues. In DNA form, the CDR3 reads TGTGCCAGCCGGACTAGCGGGGAACAGAACACCGGGGAGCTGTTTTTT. As protein: CASRTSGEQNTGELFF.

V and J are TRBV3-1 (or the pseudogene TRBV3-2) and TRBJ1-1; a weak D match, TRBD1 (5 bases). CDR3 length: 15 residues. The V end lost 4 bases, the J end lost 8 bases, and 20 bases lay between the germline ends. Germline V lookup: CDR1 LGHDT, CDR2 YNNKEL (reference sequence). In nucleotides, the CDR3 is TGTGCCAGCAGCCCGCGAACAGGAATCGGGGGGGAAGCTTTCTTT. The encoded protein is CASSPRTGIGGEAFF.

J is TRBJ1-2 and V is TRBV18; the D gene is possibly TRBD1 (5 bases). The length of the CDR3 is 14 residues. With 0 bases removed from V and 2 bases from J, the gap between germline ends came to 7 bases. The germline gives CDR1 KGHSH, CDR2 LQKENI. The DNA of the CDR3 is TGTGCCAGCTCACCACCGCCAGGGAACTATGGCTACACCTTC. It codes for CASSPPPGNYGYTF.

The chain carries TRBV7-3 and TRBJ2-2; 15 nucleotides align to TRBD2. Per germline, CDR1 SGHTA and CDR2 FQGTGA. The CDR3 totals 17 residues. Trimming at V came to 5 bases and at J to 2 bases, leaving 3 bases not matched to a gene. Here the CDR3 reads CASSGLAGGLNTGELFF. In nucleotides, the CDR3 is TGTGCCAGCAGCGGACTAGCGGGGGGGCTTAACACCGGGGAGCTGTTTTTT. The full variable domain, its missing parts supplied by reference TRBV7-3 and TRBJ2-2, is GAGVSQTPSNKVTEKGKYVELRCDPISGHTALYWYRQSLGQGPEFLIYFQGTGAADDSGLPNDRFFAVRPEGSVSTLKIQRTERGDSAVYLCASSGLAGGLNTGELFFGEGSRLTVL.

The CDR3, as DNA: TGTGCCAGCAGCTTAGGACGGGGGTTCGAGACCCAGTACTTC. This codes for CASSLGRGFETQYF. This sequence joins TRBV7-2 and TRBJ2-5, with D possibly TRBD2 on 6 matching bases. CDR1 SGHTA and CDR2 FQGNSA come from the germline V gene. V lost 1 base, J lost 5 bases, and 11 bases lay in between. This CDR3 is built from 14 residues.

The genes are TRBV19 and TRBJ2-7; D may be TRBD1 (6 bases). The CDR3 is 14 residues long. CDR1 and CDR2 from the germline V gene are LNHDA and SQIVND (reference sequence). V dropped 4 bases and J dropped 3 bases, with 13 bases sitting between them. CDR3: CASSSGQNYYEQYF. The CDR3 coding sequence is TGTGCCAGTAGTAGCGGACAGAACTACTACGAGCAGTACTTC.

The chain links TRBV27 to TRBJ1-1, with D possibly matching TRBD1 (6 bases). The CDR3 loop spans 14 amino acids. The V gene's germline CDR1 is MNHEY and CDR2 SMNVEV (reference sequence). With 1 base removed from V and 7 bases from J, the gap between germline ends came to 13 bases. CDR3 loop: CASSLWGRGDEAFF. In DNA form, the CDR3 reads TGTGCCAGCAGTTTATGGGGGAGGGGGGATGAAGCTTTCTTT.

The gene calls are TRBV20-1 and TRBJ2-7; 8 bases agree with TRBD2. J lost 5 bases, V lost 3 bases, and 9 bases had no gene match. Germline V gene lookup returns CDR1 DFQATT and CDR2 SNEGSKA (reference sequence). The CDR3 runs to 14 residues. The CDR3 loop reads CSASNAGGHDEQYF. The CDR3 coding sequence is TGCAGTGCTAGTAACGCGGGGGGACATGACGAGCAGTACTTC.

The gene calls are TRBV4-2 and TRBJ2-5; 7 bases match TRBD1. With 1 base clipped from V and 5 bases from J, the junction kept 10 bases outside the gene matches. Per germline, CDR1 LGHNA and CDR2 YNFKEQ. The CDR3 spans 16 residues. CDR3 bases: TGTGCCAGCAGCCAAGCCGGACAGGATGTTCGCGAGACCCAGTACTTC. This translates into CASSQAGQDVRETQYF.

This chain uses TRBV3-1 (or the pseudogene TRBV3-2) with TRBJ1-6; D not resolved. CDR1 and CDR2 (germline): LGHDT, YNNKEL (reference sequence). V dropped 4 bases and J dropped 8 bases, with 6 bases sitting between them. The CDR3 length is 12 residues. The CDR3 loop reads CASSRLDSPLHF. The CDR3 region has the DNA TGTGCCAGCAGCCGGCTAGATTCACCCCTCCACTTT.

The chain employs TRBV5-1 and TRBJ2-1; perhaps TRBD1 as D (6 bases). V was cut by 4 bases and J by 5 bases, with 13 bases left in between. The CDR3 has 14 amino acids. Germline lookup yields CDR1 SGHRS and CDR2 YFSETQ. The DNA of the CDR3 is TGCGCCAGCAGCGGACAGACGGCTGACAATGAGCAGTTCTTC. Its protein product is CASSGQTADNEQFF.

Turning to this clone: Distinct nucleotide sequences in the sample also encode this CDR3. CDR3 sequence: CASSPGTEAFF. DNA of the CDR3: TGTGCCAGCAGCCCGGGAACTGAAGCTTTCTTT. This chain joins TRBV6-5 and TRBJ1-1; no reliable D call. The CDR3 length is 11 residues. CDR1 and CDR2 (germline): MNHEY, SVGAGI. V lost 6 bases to trimming and J lost 5 bases, with 7 bases between them.

This clone was recorded a few times. The rearrangement joins TRBV28 to TRBJ1-5, with D perhaps matching TRBD1 (5 bases). V was pared by 3 bases and J by 7 bases, with 10 bases between. Germline values: CDR1 MDHEN, CDR2 SYDVKM. The CDR3 extends over 13 amino acids. The CDR3 protein is CASSLANRQPQHF. The CDR3 nucleotides read TGTGCCAGCAGTTTGGCAAACAGGCAGCCCCAGCATTTT.

The chain has TRBV14 and TRBJ1-6; 7 bases are a match to TRBD1. CDR3 length: 15 residues. V shed 1 base and J 6 bases; nucleotides not matched to a gene: 3. Germline CDR1 SGHDN, CDR2 FVKESK. CDR3 in amino acids: CASSQGQGGNSPLHF. DNA of the CDR3: TGTGCCAGCAGCCAAGGGCAGGGGGGTAATTCACCCCTCCACTTT. The complete variable domain, with remaining parts taken from reference TRBV14 and TRBJ1-6, reads EAGVTQFPSHSVIEKGQTVTLRCDPISGHDNLYWYRRVMGKEIKFLLHFVKESKQDESGMPNNRFLAERTGGTYSTLKVQPAELEDSGVYFCASSQGQGGNSPLHFGNGTRLTVT.

V is TRBV5-6 and J is TRBJ1-5; D gene unclear. Germline loops: CDR1 SGHDT, CDR2 YYEEEE. V lost 0 bases and J lost 0, with 7 bases in between. This CDR3 comprises 15 residues. The CDR3 DNA sequence: TGTGCCAGCAGCTTGGGAGCATATAGCAATCAGCCCCAGCATTTT. This gives the protein CASSLGAYSNQPQHF.

CDR3 loop: CASSSRLGGAVEQFF. The DNA of the CDR3 is TGTGCCAGCAGTTCCCGTCTGGGGGGGGCGGTTGAGCAGTTCTTC. V usage is TRBV6-5 and J usage is TRBJ2-1, with D possibly TRBD2 on 7 matching bases. CDR3 length: 15 amino acids. Trimming removed 4 bases from V and 9 bases from J, with 19 bases in between. Germline CDR1 reads MNHEY; CDR2 reads SVGAGI.

This chain uses TRBV19 with TRBJ1-5; maybe TRBD1 (6 bases). V was trimmed by 5 bases and J by 0 bases, leaving 14 bases between them. Germline CDR1 reads LNHDA; CDR2 reads SQIVND (reference sequence). This CDR3 comprises 16 residues. The CDR3 here is CASSHSQGYSNQPQHF. CDR3 DNA sequence: TGTGCCAGTAGTCACTCGCAGGGGTATAGCAATCAGCCCCAGCATTTT.